Listed below are T cell receptor beta chains from one sample, sequenced in a study of CD8 T cells in Susac syndrome. Each CDR3 protein is one row after TCRdb ran MiXCR on the immunoSEQ multiplex PCR reads. The top ten clones hold more than 0.15% of a sample with 250,000 to 300,000 distinct CDR3 sequences, approximately 90% of them seen once. The sample consisted of CD8+ T cells from PBMCs. The receptors here all came from a human donor with multiple sclerosis. The CDR3 runs from the conserved cysteine through the conserved F or W. The D gene is left open where the match is weak. A clone size is listed for some rows: how often the clone was seen (once, few, many), or a class if it is expanded.

CDR3 DNA	CDR3 protein	J gene	D gene	V gene	clone size
TGTGCCAGCAGCCGACAAGCCCAGGGAGATACGCAGTATTTT	CASSRQAQGDTQYF	TRBJ2-3	.	TRBV7-9	.
TGTGCCAGCGGCAGGGGAAGTGAGCAGTTCTTC	CASGRGSEQFF	TRBJ2-1	.	TRBV12-3/TRBV12-4	.
TGTGCCACCAGTGATTTGCTCCGGGGCATGGATACGCAGTATTTT	CATSDLLRGMDTQYF	TRBJ2-3	.	TRBV24-1	.
TGTGCCAGCAGCTCGTCAACAGGGAGGACAGATACGCAGTATTTT	CASSSSTGRTDTQYF	TRBJ2-3	.	TRBV7-6	once
TGTGCCAGCAGCTTGGAGCCAGGGACCTACGAGCAGTACTTC	CASSLEPGTYEQYF	TRBJ2-7	.	TRBV5-5	few
TGTGCCAGCAGCTTAGCCTCGGACAGGGGCCGACTAGCCAAAAACATTCAGTACTTC	CASSLASDRGRLAKNIQYF	TRBJ2-4	TRBD1	TRBV7-2	.
TGCGCCAGCACTGAGGAGCTAGATATCCAAGAGACCCAGTACTTC	CASTEELDIQETQYF	TRBJ2-5	.	TRBV5-1	.
TGTGCCAGCAGCTTATATTACCGGGGAGGCGAGCAGTACTTC	CASSLYYRGGEQYF	TRBJ2-7	.	TRBV7-8	.
TGTGCCAGTAGTATACCGGGAGGATCCTACAATGAGCAGTTCTTC	CASSIPGGSYNEQFF	TRBJ2-1	TRBD2	TRBV19	.
TGTGCCAGCAGTTTGACTAGCGGGGGAGAGACCCAGTACTTC	CASSLTSGGETQYF	TRBJ2-5	TRBD2	TRBV27	.
TGTGCCAACACGAGACAGAGCTCTGGAAACACCATATATTTT	CANTRQSSGNTIYF	TRBJ1-3	.	TRBV19	.
TGTGCCAGCAGCTTGGCGACAGGGGATTACAATGAGCAGTTCTTC	CASSLATGDYNEQFF	TRBJ2-1	TRBD1	TRBV5-5	.
TGCGCCAGCAGCCAAGAATTTGAGGGTTGGAGGGAGGGCTCCTACAATGAGCAGTTCTTC	CASSQEFEGWREGSYNEQFF	TRBJ2-1	TRBD2	TRBV4-3	.
TGCGCCAGCAGCTCTGACAGGGGGCCCTCCTACGAGCAGTACTTC	CASSSDRGPSYEQYF	TRBJ2-7	TRBD1	TRBV5-1	.
TGTGCCAGCAGTTTAGGGGGGGTATATTATAGCAATCAGCCCCAGCATTTT	CASSLGGVYYSNQPQHF	TRBJ1-5	.	TRBV28	once
TGTGCCAGCAACTGGATATTACCCGCCTACGAAAAAGGAGAGGGCTACACCTTC	CASNWILPAYEKGEGYTF	TRBJ1-2	.	TRBV6-1	.
TGCACCACCTGGAGAGGGGATGGGTACGAGCAGTACTTC	CTTWRGDGYEQYF	TRBJ2-7	.	TRBV20-1	.
TGCAGTGCTAGAGATCCCAGGGATTATAGCAATCAGCCCCAGCATTTT	CSARDPRDYSNQPQHF	TRBJ1-5	.	TRBV20-1	.
TGTGCCAGCAGCTCCCACTCCGGTAAGGACAGTACCTACGAGCAGTACTTC	CASSSHSGKDSTYEQYF	TRBJ2-7	.	TRBV13	.
TGTGCCAGCAGCTCTCCCAGGGGGGCATGGGCCGGGGAGCTGTTTTTT	CASSSPRGAWAGELFF	TRBJ2-2	.	TRBV11-2	.
TGTGCCAGCAGCTTAGGGCTCGGGGTCCCCGGGTACACTGAAGCTTTCTTT	CASSLGLGVPGYTEAFF	TRBJ1-1	.	TRBV7-9	.
TGTGCCAGTAGTACACTAGCGGGGCACGAGCAGTACTTC	CASSTLAGHEQYF	TRBJ2-7	TRBD2	TRBV19	.
TGTGCCTGGCGACAGGAATCTAATGAAAAACTGTTTTTT	CAWRQESNEKLFF	TRBJ1-4	.	TRBV30	.
TGCGCCAGCAGCTTGGACCAGCGGGGCACCTACAATGAGCAGTTCTTC	CASSLDQRGTYNEQFF	TRBJ2-1	TRBD2	TRBV5-1	.
TGTGCCTGGAGTCCCCAGGGGAACACTGAAGCTTTCTTT	CAWSPQGNTEAFF	TRBJ1-1	.	TRBV30	.
TGTGCCAGCAGTTTGGGACAGGTAGCCGTCGAGCAGTACTTC	CASSLGQVAVEQYF	TRBJ2-7	TRBD1	TRBV27	few
TGCAGCGTTATCTATGGGTTAGCTGAAGCTTTCTTT	CSVIYGLAEAFF	TRBJ1-1	.	TRBV29-1	.